The rows below give T cell receptor beta chains drawn from one sample of a study of T-cell reconstitution after alpha-beta-depleted transplantation in children. Via MiXCR, TCRdb re-called the PCR reads, giving one row per CDR3 protein. The sample shows around 530,000 distinct CDR3 sequences, 30% to 35% of them seen only once. The starting material was PBMCs from the stem cell graft donor, obtained from the stem cell graft. The receptors derive from a human donor who donated a stem cell graft to a child with aplastic anemia. Each CDR3 is given with its conserved first and last residue. A D gene is named only where the DNA matches it firmly. Clone size is stated in some rows and not others, as once, few, many or a class when expanded.

cdr3_aa cdr3_nt v_call clone_size d_call j_call
CASSPRAGGSYEQYF TGTGCCAGCAGCCCGAGGGCAGGGGGGAGCTACGAGCAGTACTTC TRBV7-3 . . TRBJ2-7
CASSSSGLTSEQYF TGCGCCAGCAGCTCGTCGGGACTAACCTCCGAGCAGTACTTC TRBV5-1 few TRBD2 TRBJ2-7
CASSRDRVITEAFF TGTGCCAGCTCACGGGACAGGGTGATCACTGAAGCTTTCTTT TRBV18 . TRBD1 TRBJ1-1
CASSPGTGNLNQPQHF TGTGCCAGCTCACCTGGGACAGGTAATCTCAATCAGCCCCAGCATTTT TRBV18 . TRBD1 TRBJ1-5
CASSMGGNQPQHF TGTGCCAGTAGTATGGGGGGAAATCAGCCCCAGCATTTT TRBV19 . . TRBJ1-5
CASSRGQKSYNQPQHF TGTGCCAGCAGCCGTGGACAGAAGTCTTACAATCAGCCCCAGCATTTT TRBV5-8 once . TRBJ1-5
CASSLKRNSPLHF TGTGCCAGCAGTCTCAAGAGAAATTCACCCCTCCACTTT TRBV12-3/TRBV12-4 . . TRBJ1-6
CASSRRGGTEAFF TGTGCCAGCAGTCGACGGGGCGGCACTGAAGCTTTCTTT TRBV27 . . TRBJ1-1
CSAPPILRDSSDTQYF TGCAGTGCTCCGCCCATATTGCGGGATTCGTCAGATACGCAGTATTTT TRBV20-1 few . TRBJ2-3
CASSLDYREINSPLHF TGTGCCAGCAGTTTGGATTACAGGGAAATTAATTCACCCCTCCACTTT TRBV28 . . TRBJ1-6
CSAHSGSSYNEQFF TGCAGTGCGCATAGCGGGAGCTCCTACAATGAGCAGTTCTTC TRBV20-1 . TRBD2 TRBJ2-1
CATQQGAYNEQFF TGTGCCACTCAACAGGGGGCGTACAATGAGCAGTTCTTC TRBV11-2 . TRBD1 TRBJ2-1
CSATPGLAAYNEQFF TGCAGTGCTACCCCCGGACTAGCAGCCTACAATGAGCAGTTCTTC TRBV20-1 few TRBD2 TRBJ2-1